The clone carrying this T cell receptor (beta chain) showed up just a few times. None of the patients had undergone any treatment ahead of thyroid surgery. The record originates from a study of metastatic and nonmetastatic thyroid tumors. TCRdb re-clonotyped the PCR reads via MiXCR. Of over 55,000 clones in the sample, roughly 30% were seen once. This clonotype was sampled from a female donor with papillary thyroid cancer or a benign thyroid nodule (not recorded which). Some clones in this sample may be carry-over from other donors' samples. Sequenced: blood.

The DNA of the CDR3 is TGTGCCAGCATGGTAGGCGGGAGGATCGACGAGCAGTACTTC. Its translation: CASMVGGRIDEQYF. The chain recombines TRBV6-1 with TRBJ2-7; 8 bases match TRBD2. CDR3 length: 14 residues. With 7 bases clipped from V and 5 bases from J, the junction kept 10 bases outside the gene matches. The germline CDR1 and CDR2 sequences are MNHNS and SASEGT.